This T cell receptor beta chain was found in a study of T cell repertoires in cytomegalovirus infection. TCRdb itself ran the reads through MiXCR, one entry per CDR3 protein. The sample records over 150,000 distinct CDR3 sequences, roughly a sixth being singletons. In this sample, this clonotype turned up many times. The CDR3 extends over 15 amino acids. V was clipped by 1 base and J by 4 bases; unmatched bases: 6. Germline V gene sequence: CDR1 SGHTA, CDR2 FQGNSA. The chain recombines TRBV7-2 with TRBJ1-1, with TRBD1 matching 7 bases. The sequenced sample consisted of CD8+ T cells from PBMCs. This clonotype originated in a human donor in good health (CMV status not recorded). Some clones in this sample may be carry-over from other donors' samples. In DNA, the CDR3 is TGTGCCAGCAGCTTAGGTAGGGGGCTGAGCACTGAAGCTTTCTTT. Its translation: CASSLGRGLSTEAFF. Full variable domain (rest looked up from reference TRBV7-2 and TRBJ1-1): GAGVSQSPSNKVTEKGKDVELRCDPISGHTALYWYRQSLGQGLEFLIYFQGNSAPDKSGLPSDRFSAERTGGSVSTLTIQRTQQEDSAVYLCASSLGRGLSTEAFFGQGTRLTVV.